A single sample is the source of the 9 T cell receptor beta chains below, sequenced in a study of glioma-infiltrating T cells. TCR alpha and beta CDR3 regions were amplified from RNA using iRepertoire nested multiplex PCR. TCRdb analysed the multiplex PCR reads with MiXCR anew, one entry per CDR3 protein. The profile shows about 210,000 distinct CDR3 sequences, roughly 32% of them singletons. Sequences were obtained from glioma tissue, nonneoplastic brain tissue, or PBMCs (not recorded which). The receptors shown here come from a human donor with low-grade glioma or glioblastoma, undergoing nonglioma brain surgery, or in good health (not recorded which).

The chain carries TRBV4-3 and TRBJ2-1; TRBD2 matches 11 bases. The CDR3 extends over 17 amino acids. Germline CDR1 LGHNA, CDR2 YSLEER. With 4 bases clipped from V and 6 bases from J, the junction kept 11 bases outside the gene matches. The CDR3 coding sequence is TGCGCCAGCAGCCCCCGGACTAGCGGGCGGGCGGGCAATGAGCAGTTCTTC. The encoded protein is CASSPRTSGRAGNEQFF.

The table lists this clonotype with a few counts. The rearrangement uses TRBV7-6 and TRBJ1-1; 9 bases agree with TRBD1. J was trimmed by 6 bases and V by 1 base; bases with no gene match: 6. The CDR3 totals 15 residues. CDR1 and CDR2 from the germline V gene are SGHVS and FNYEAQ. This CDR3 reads CASSLEAGQGSEAFF. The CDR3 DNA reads TGTGCCAGCAGCTTAGAGGCGGGACAGGGTTCTGAAGCTTTCTTT.

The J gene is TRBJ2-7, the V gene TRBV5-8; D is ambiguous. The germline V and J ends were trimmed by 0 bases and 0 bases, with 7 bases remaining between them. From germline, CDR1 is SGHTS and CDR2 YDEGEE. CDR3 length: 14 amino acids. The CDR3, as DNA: TGTGCCAGCAGCTTGGAGGCCAGCTCCTACGAGCAGTACTTC. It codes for CASSLEASSYEQYF.

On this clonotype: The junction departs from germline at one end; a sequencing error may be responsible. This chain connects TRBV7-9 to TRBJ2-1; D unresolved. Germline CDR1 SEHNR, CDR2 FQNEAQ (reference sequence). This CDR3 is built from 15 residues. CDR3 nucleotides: TGTGCCAGCAGCCCCCCGAGGCCTTTAGCCCATGAGCGGTTCTTC. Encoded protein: CASSPPRPLAHERFF.

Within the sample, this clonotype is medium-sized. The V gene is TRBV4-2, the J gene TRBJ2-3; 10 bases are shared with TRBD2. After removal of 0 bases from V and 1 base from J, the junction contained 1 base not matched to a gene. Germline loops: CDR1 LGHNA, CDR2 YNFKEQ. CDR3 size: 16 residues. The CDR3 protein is CASSQDLAGGTDTQYF. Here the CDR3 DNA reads TGTGCCAGCAGCCAAGATCTAGCGGGAGGCACAGATACGCAGTATTTT.

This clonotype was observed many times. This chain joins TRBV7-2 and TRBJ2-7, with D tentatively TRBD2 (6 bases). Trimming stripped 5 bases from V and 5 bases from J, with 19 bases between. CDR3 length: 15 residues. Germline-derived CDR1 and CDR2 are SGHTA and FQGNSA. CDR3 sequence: CASSPSLALRHEQYF. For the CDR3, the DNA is TGTGCCAGCAGCCCCTCCCTAGCGTTGCGGCACGAGCAGTACTTC.

The chain's CDR3 is CASRSLLPGTPYYGYTF. For the CDR3, the DNA is TGTGCCAGTAGATCGCTATTGCCCGGGACACCCTACTATGGCTACACCTTC. The chain joins TRBV6-2 or TRBV6-3 to TRBJ1-2; perhaps TRBD1 as D (6 bases). Trimming cost V 9 bases and J 3 bases, with 26 bases left between them. Germline assignment: CDR1 MNHEY and CDR2 SVGEGT. This CDR3 has 17 residues.

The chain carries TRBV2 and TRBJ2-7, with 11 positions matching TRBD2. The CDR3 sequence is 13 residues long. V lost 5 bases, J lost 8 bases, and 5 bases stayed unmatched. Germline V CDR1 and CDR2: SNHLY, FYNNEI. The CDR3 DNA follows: TGTGCCAGCAGTCCCGGGACTAGCGGAAAGCAGTACTTC. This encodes CASSPGTSGKQYF.

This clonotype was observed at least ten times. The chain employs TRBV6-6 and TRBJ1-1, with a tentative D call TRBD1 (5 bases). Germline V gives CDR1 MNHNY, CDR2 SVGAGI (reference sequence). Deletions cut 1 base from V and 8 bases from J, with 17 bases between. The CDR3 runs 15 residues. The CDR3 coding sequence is TGTGCCAGCAGTTACTTGACCCCGAGGGACGGGGAAGCTTTCTTT. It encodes CASSYLTPRDGEAFF.